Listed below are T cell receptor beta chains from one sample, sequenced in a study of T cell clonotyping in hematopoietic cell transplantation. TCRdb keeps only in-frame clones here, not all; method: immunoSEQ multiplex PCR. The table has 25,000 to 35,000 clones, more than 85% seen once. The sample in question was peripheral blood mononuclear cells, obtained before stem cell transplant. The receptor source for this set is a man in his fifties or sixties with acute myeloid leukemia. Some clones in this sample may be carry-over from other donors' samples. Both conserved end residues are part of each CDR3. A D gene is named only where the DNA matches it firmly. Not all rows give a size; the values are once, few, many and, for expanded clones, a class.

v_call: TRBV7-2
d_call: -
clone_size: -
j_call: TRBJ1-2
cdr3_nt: TGTGCCAGCAGCTTACGGGGAGGCTATGGCTACACCTTC
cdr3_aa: CASSLRGGYGYTF

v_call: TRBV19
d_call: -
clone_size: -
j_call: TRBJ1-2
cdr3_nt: TGTGCCAGCAGACTAAACGGGGGGCCGTATGGCTACACCTTC
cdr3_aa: CASRLNGGPYGYTF

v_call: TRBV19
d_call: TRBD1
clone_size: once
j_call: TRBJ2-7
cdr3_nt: TGTGCCAGTAGTACCCGGACAGGTACCGACGAGCAGTACTTC
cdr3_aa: CASSTRTGTDEQYF

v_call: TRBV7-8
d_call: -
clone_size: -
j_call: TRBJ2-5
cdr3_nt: TGTGCCAGCAGCCTCCTAACAGTCGGAGAGACCCAGTACTTC
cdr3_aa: CASSLLTVGETQYF

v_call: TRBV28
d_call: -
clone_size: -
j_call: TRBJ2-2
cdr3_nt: TGTGCCATCCGCCGGGGAACGAACACCGGGGAGCTGTTTTTT
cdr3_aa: CAIRRGTNTGELFF

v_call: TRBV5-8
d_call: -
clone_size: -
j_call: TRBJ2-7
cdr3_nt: TGTGCCAGCAGCTTTCGACGCACCTTCGGGCAGCAGTACTTC
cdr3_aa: CASSFRRTFGQQYF

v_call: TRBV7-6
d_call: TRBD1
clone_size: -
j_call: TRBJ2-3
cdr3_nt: TGTGCCAGCAGCTTGGGGACAGGTGGGGAAGATACGCAGTATTTT
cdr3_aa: CASSLGTGGEDTQYF

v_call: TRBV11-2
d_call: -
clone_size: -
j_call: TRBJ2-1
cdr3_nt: TGTGCCAGCAGCTTCCAAGGCGGGAACTCCTACAATGAGCAGTTCTTC
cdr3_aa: CASSFQGGNSYNEQFF

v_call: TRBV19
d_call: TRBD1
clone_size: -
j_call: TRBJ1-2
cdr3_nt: TGTGCCAGTAGGGGCAGGGGGCGCGATCTCTATGGCTACACCTTC
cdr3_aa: CASRGRGRDLYGYTF

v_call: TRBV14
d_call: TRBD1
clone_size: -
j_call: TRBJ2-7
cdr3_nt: TGTGCCAGCAGCCCAGGACAGGGGCTAAACGAGCAGTACTTC
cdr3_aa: CASSPGQGLNEQYF

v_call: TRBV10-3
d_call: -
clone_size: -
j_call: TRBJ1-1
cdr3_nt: TGTGCCATCAGAAGCAGAAACACTGAAGCTTTCTTT
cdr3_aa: CAIRSRNTEAFF

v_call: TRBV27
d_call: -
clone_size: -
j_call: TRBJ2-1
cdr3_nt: TGTGCCAGCAGAAGCTTTCTGTCCTACAATGAGCAGTTCTTC
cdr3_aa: CASRSFLSYNEQFF

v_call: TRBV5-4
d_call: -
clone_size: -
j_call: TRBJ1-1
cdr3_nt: TGTGCCAGCAGCCGGGTTGGGGGCGCAAACACTGAAGCTTTCTTT
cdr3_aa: CASSRVGGANTEAFF

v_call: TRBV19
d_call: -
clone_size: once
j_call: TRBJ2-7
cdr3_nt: TGTGCCAGTAGTCCCCGGGATGGAACCTACGAGCAGTACTTC
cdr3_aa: CASSPRDGTYEQYF

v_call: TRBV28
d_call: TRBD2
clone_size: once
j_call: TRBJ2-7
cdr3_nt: TGTGCCAGCAGTTTACGGGGGCTAGCGGGAGCATGGTACGAGCAGTACTTC
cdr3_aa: CASSLRGLAGAWYEQYF

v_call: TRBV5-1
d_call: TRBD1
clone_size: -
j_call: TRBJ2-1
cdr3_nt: TGCGCCAGCAGCCCCGGGACAGGGGGCAATGAGCAGTTCTTC
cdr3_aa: CASSPGTGGNEQFF

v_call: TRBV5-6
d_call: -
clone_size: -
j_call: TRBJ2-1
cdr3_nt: TGTGCCAGCAGCTTAGGGGTAGCGCCGGGAAATGAGCAGTTCTTC
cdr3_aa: CASSLGVAPGNEQFF

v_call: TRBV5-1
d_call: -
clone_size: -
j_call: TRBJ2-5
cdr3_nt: TGCGCCAGCAGCTTGGCTTCCGGGAGCCAAGAGACCCAGTACTTC
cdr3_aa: CASSLASGSQETQYF

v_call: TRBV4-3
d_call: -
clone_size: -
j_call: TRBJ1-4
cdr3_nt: TGCGCCAGCAGCCAAGGGGTTTGGTCGGAAAAACTGTTTTTT
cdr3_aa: CASSQGVWSEKLFF

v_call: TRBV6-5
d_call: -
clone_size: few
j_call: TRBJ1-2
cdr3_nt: TGTGCCAGCAGTTACTCTTGGGGAGGGTCCTATGGCTACACCTTC
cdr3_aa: CASSYSWGGSYGYTF

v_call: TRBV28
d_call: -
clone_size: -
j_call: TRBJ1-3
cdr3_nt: TGTGCCAGCAGTTCGGACTGGGCCAGGGATAGCTCTGGAAACACCATATATTTT
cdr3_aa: CASSSDWARDSSGNTIYF

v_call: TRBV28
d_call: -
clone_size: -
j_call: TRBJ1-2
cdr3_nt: TGTGCCAGCAACCCGACAGGAAGGCGAGGGGGCTACACCTTC
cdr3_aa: CASNPTGRRGGYTF

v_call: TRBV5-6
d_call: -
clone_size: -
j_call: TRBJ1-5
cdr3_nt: TGTGCCAGCAGCGTAACAGGGCCCAATCAGCCCCAGCATTTT
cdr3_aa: CASSVTGPNQPQHF

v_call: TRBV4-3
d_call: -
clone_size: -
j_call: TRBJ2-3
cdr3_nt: TGCGCCAGCAGCCAAGGGGGGTCAGGGGCTAGCACAGATACGCAGTATTTT
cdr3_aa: CASSQGGSGASTDTQYF

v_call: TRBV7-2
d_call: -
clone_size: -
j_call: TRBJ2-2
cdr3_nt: TGTGCCAGCAGCCTTTCTCCGAACACCGGGGAGCTGTTTTTT
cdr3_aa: CASSLSPNTGELFF

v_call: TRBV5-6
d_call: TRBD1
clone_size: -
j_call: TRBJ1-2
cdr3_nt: TGTGCCAGCAGGGCAGGGGGCAGAAGTAATAACTATGGCTACACCTTC
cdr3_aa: CASRAGGRSNNYGYTF

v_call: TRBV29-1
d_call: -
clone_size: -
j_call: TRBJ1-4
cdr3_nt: TGCAGCGTTGGAGGACAGCCGGACGGTGAAAAACTGTTTTTT
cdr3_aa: CSVGGQPDGEKLFF

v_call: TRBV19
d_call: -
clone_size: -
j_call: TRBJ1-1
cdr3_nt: TGTGCCAGTAGCGCCGGACGGACTCTGAACACTGAAGCTTTCTTT
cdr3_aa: CASSAGRTLNTEAFF

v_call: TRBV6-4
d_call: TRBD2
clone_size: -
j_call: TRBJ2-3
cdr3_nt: TGTGCCAGCAGTAAACTAGCGGGGGGGTCCGGTACGCAGTATTTT
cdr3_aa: CASSKLAGGSGTQYF

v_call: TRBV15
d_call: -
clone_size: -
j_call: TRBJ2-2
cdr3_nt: TGTGCCACCAGCAGAGGAGTGAACACCGGGGAGCTGTTTTTT
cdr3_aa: CATSRGVNTGELFF

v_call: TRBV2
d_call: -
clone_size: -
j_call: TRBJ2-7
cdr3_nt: TGTGCCAGCAGTCGGCGTGGGCAACGACAAACGGCCGAGCAGTACTTC
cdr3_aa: CASSRRGQRQTAEQYF

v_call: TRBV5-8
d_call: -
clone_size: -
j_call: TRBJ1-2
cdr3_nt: TGTGCCAGCAGATCTGGGGTCTATGGCTACACCTTC
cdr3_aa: CASRSGVYGYTF

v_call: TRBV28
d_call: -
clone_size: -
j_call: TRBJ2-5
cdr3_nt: TGTGCCAGCAGAAGGGAGAGACAAGAGACCCAGTACTTC
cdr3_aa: CASRRERQETQYF

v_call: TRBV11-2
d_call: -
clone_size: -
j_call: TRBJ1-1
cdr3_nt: TGTGCCAGCAGCTTAGTGGGGGGGGGAGGAGATGAAGCTTTCTTT
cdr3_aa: CASSLVGGGGDEAFF

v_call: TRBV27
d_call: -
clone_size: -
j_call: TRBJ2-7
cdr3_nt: TGTGCCAGCAGTCCCTCAGGACGGCTCGGTGGGAACGAGCAGTACTTC
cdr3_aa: CASSPSGRLGGNEQYF

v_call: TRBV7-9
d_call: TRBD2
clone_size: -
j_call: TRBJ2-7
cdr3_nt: TGTGCCAGCAGCCCGGGACTAGGGCTATTTGAGCAGTACTTC
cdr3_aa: CASSPGLGLFEQYF

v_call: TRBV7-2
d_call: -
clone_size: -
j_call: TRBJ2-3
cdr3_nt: TGTGCCAGCAGCTGGGTTACCTCAGATACGCAGTATTTT
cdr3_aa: CASSWVTSDTQYF

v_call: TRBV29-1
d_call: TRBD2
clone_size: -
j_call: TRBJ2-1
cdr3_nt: TGCAGCGTTGAAAAACAAGCGGGACTTCGGAATGAGCAGTTCTTC
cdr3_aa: CSVEKQAGLRNEQFF

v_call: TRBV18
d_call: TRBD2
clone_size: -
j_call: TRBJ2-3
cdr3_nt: TGTGCCAGCTCACTCCTTCCGATTAGCGGGGGGTCCACAGATACGCAGTATTTT
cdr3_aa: CASSLLPISGGSTDTQYF

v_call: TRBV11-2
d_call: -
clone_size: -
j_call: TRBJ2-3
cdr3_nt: TGTGCCAGCAGCTTAGATGGGGCACGCGGTGGGGCGCAGTATTTT
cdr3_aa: CASSLDGARGGAQYF

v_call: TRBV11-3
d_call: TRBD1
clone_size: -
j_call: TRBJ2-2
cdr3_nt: TGTGCCAGCAGCTCGACAGGGTTTCCCGGGGAGCTGTTTTTT
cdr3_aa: CASSSTGFPGELFF

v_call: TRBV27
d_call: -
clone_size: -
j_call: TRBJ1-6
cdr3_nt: TGTGCCAGCAGCGGTCGGACATCCGGTTCCTATAATTCACCCCTCCACTTT
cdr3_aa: CASSGRTSGSYNSPLHF

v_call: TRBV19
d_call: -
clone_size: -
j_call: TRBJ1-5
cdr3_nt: TGTGCCTGCGCGGCTAGGGACTACCGTCAGCCCCAGCATTTT
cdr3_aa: CACAARDYRQPQHF

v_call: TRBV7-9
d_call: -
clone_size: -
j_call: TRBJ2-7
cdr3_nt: TGTGCCAGCAGCTTAGTAATCGGGGACGAGCAGTACTTC
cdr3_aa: CASSLVIGDEQYF

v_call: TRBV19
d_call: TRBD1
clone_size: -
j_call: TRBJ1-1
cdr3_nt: TGTGCCAGTAGGACAATTCGACAGGGGGACACTGAAGCTTTCTTT
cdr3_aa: CASRTIRQGDTEAFF

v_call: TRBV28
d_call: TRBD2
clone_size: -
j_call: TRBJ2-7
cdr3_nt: TGTGCCAGTGGATGGGGACCCCGAGGACTAGCCTACGAGCAGTACTTC
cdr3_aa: CASGWGPRGLAYEQYF

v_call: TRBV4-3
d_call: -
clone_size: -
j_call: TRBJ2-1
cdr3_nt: TGCGCCAGCAGCCAAGTGGGGTCCCGGGACACCGACAATGAGCAGTTCTTC
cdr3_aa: CASSQVGSRDTDNEQFF

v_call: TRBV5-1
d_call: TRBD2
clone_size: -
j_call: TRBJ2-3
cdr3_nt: TGCGCCAGCAGCTTGGGGACTAGCGGGAACACAGATACGCAGTATTTT
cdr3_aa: CASSLGTSGNTDTQYF

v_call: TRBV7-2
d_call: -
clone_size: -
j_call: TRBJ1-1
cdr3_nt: TGTGCCAGCAGCTGGGACGGTAACACTGAAGCTTTCTTT
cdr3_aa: CASSWDGNTEAFF